These 9 T cell receptor beta chains were all obtained from the same sample, sequenced in a study of early T cells in non-severe SARS-CoV-2 infection. TCRdb called the 5' RACE reads again in MiXCR, with one record for every CDR3 protein. Of roughly 88,000 distinct CDR3 sequences listed, 12% to 15% are singletons. The sample taken for sequencing was whole blood. The receptors were gathered from an adult who was a healthcare worker with PCR-confirmed SARS-CoV-2 infection or an uninfected control (not recorded which).

The rearrangement links TRBV5-1 to TRBJ1-2, with TRBD1 identical over 8 bases. The CDR3 runs 16 residues. Trimming cost V 4 bases and J 2 bases; bases outside gene matches: 10. Looked up from germline, CDR1 is SGHRS and CDR2 is YFSETQ. CDR3 sequence: CASSLTYGQGNYGYTF. The CDR3 coding sequence is TGCGCCAGCAGCCTTACCTACGGACAGGGAAACTATGGCTACACCTTC.

This clonotype was counted many times. The gene calls are TRBV12-3 or TRBV12-4 and TRBJ1-1; D perhaps matches TRBD1 (6 bases). V was clipped by 6 bases and J by 1 base, with 15 bases between them. The CDR3 is made up of 15 amino acids. For the CDR3, the DNA is TGTGCCAGCAGGGAACCTAAGACAGGGAACACTGAAGCTTTCTTT. This encodes CASREPKTGNTEAFF.

The genes are TRBV9 and TRBJ1-2; no clear D. The CDR3 is 10 residues long. Looked up from germline, CDR1 is SGDLS and CDR2 is YYNGEE. Deletions cut 4 bases from V and 6 bases from J, with 4 bases between. The CDR3 DNA sequence: TGTGCCAGCAGCCCTCATGGCTACACCTTC. This gives the protein CASSPHGYTF.

The J gene is TRBJ1-1, the V gene TRBV6-4; D uncertain. Germline loops: CDR1 MRHNA, CDR2 SNTAGT. V was pared by 2 bases and J by 1 base, with 8 bases between. This CDR3 contains 14 residues. Written as DNA, the CDR3 is TGTGCCAGCAGTGACGCGGACTCGAACACTGAAGCTTTCTTT. This sequence encodes CASSDADSNTEAFF.

A remark on this clonotype: The junction and the germline gene differ at one end; a read error may be behind it. The chain employs TRBV11-2 and TRBJ2-7; 7 positions match TRBD2. The germline CDR1 and CDR2 sequences are SGHAT and FQNNGV. The CDR3 is made up of 15 amino acids. CDR3 nucleotides: TGTGCCAGCAGCCTAGAGAACTTGGGGGGGTTCGAGCAGTACTTC. Its translation is CASSLENLGGFEQYF.

This clonotype came up a few times. The gene calls are TRBV24-1 and TRBJ2-3; maybe TRBD1 (5 bases). The V end lost 3 bases, the J end lost 5 bases, and 14 bases lay between the germline ends. Germline CDR1 is KGHDR and CDR2 is SFDVKD. CDR3 length: 15 amino acids. Here the CDR3 reads CATSDRQSKEDTQYF. CDR3 nucleotide sequence: TGTGCCACCAGTGATCGACAGAGTAAGGAAGATACGCAGTATTTT.

V usage is TRBV7-3 and J usage is TRBJ2-7; D gene ambiguous. There are 12 residues in the CDR3. Trimming took off 2 bases at V and 6 bases at J, with 8 bases between the two ends. The germline gives CDR1 SGHTA, CDR2 FQGTGA. This chain's CDR3 is CASSLDSGEQYF. CDR3 sequence (DNA): TGTGCCAGCAGCTTAGACTCAGGCGAGCAGTACTTC.

This clonotype was counted a few times. The chain links TRBV3-1 to TRBJ1-3; D is possibly TRBD1 (6 bases). CDR1 and CDR2 (germline): LGHDT, YNNKEL (reference sequence). The CDR3 loop spans 16 amino acids. V gave up 2 bases and J gave up 3 bases, with 14 bases separating them. In DNA form, the CDR3 reads TGTGCCAGCAGCCAAAACTCCGGGGGCCTTGGAAACACCATATATTTT. Its translation is CASSQNSGGLGNTIYF.

This sequence joins TRBV20-1 and TRBJ1-1; tentatively, D is TRBD1 (5 bases). The CDR3 spans 14 residues. V lost 2 bases and J 3 bases, leaving 13 bases between the germline ends. Germline CDR1 is DFQATT and CDR2 is SNEGSKA (reference sequence). CDR3 region: CSARWGGRDTEAFF. Written as DNA, the CDR3 is TGCAGTGCTAGATGGGGCGGGCGAGACACTGAAGCTTTCTTT.